This TCR beta chain was captured in a study of shared T cell receptors in the human thymus (dated by TCRdb to the early 2020s). Background on the whole study: The study examined how the human thymus generates shared, self-reactive T-cell receptor alpha chains.

In regard to this clone: This clone's antigen is unknown. No base qualities exist here, and no much larger clone lies one base off it.

Libraries were prepared through the immunoSEQ multiplex PCR assay. TCRdb's version of the immuneACCESS table is confined to in-frame rearrangements and falls short of the full clone set. An unresolved V gene accounts for under half of the shortfall where checked; the remainder is of unknown origin. This sample has hundreds of thousands of clones in its table, and 80% to 90% of those were observed once. Together, the top ten hold about 0.011% of the sample. Including the terminal cysteine and phenylalanine, the CDR3 comprises 16 residues. Of all the DNA, just the CDR3 is kept, 48 bases in frame from base 1. Via the germline V gene, CDR1 is MGHRA and CDR2 YSYEKL. The germline ends are 11 bases apart after V is trimmed by 1 base and J by 1 base. These data were likewise used in another study, on human thymus T cells. As described in the second report: In Finland, the donors were immunologically healthy infants who were having open corrective cardiac surgery for congenital heart defects. Thymus tissue was obtained as surgical resects removed during corrective cardiac surgery. V and J gene segment usage appeared biased in both thymic and peripheral blood repertoires. Highly overlapping thymic TCR repertoires among unrelated individuals were reported in the related research. The study used roughly 8 infant thymus samples plus four related peripheral blood samples to characterize TCR alpha and beta repertoires. Donor ages ranging from roughly 7 to 250 days were recorded, and over 5 male and two female infants were included in the cohort. After being mechanically released from the tissue, thymocytes were kept at -70 degrees C in pellets of roughly 9.5-32 million cells. A QIAsymphony instrument was used to extract genomic DNA from frozen cell pellets. The immunoSEQ multiplex PCR assay was used to amplify the TCRB and TCRAD loci from a standardized quantity of quality-controlled genomic DNA. The amplicons spanned the V(D)J region and were long enough to cover the CDR3 and allow V and J genes to be identified. Through the commercial immunoSEQ service, the amplicons were sequenced on an Illumina platform. Primer bias and sequencing errors were corrected using previously described methods, and TCRAD and TCRB definitions followed the IMGT database. immunoSEQ Analyzer 3.0 and VDJTools were used for repertoire analysis, which covered basic statistics, V/J segment usage, diversity estimates, rarefaction and pairwise overlap. Diversity was estimated with Chao1, ChaoE, Efron-Thisted, Shannon and inverse Simpson indices, and also on datasets down-sampled to the smallest sample. For repertoire overlap, CDR3 nucleotide sequence, V gene and J gene had to match strictly, and clustering was done by Jaccard-based multidimensional scaling. On average, roughly 740,000 unique TCRB clonotypes were obtained from thymus samples, compared with approximately 80,000 from blood samples.

The sequence is built from TRBV4-1 and TRBJ2-1, and perhaps TRBD2 as D gene, on 5 matching bases. The sequenced sample was thymocytes. The TCR was taken from a girl younger than two with a congenital heart defect. Donor details come from another sample of the same person, matched by shared clones. In nucleotide form, the sequence is TGCGCCAGCAGCCAAGGACCGGGGTCGTCCTACAATGAGCAGTTCTTC. Its protein is CASSQGPGSSYNEQFF.